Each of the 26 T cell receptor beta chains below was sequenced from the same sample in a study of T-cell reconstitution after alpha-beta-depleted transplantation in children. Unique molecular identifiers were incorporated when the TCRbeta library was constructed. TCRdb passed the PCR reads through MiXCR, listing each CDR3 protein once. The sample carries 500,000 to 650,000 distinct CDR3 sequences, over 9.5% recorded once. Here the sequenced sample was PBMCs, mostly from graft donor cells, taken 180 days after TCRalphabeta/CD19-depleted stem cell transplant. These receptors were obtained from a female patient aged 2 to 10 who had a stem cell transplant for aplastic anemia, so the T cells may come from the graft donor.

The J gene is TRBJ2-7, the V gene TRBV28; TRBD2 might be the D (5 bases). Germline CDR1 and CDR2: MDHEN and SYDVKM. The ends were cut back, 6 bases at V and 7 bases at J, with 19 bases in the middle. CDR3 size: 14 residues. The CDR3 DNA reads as TGTGCCAGCAGAGGGCCAGGTGGACTGGTGGAGCAGTACTTC. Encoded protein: CASRGPGGLVEQYF.

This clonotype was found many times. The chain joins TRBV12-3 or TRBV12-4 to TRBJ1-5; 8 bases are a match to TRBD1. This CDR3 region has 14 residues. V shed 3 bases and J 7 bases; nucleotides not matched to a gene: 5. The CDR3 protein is CASSFAGGGQPQHF. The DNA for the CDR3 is TGTGCCAGCAGTTTTGCAGGGGGCGGGCAGCCCCAGCATTTT.

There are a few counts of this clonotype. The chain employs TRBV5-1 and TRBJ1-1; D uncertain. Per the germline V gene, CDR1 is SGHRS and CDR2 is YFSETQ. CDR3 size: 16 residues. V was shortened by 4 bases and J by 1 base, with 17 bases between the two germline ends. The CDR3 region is CASSPGLYGRNTEAFF. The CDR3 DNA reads TGCGCCAGCAGCCCCGGGTTATACGGGAGGAACACTGAAGCTTTCTTT. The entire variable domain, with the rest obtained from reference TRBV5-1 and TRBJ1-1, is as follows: KAGVTQTPRYLIKTRGQQVTLSCSPISGHRSVSWYQQTPGQGLQFLFEYFSETQRNKGNFPGRFSGRQFSNSRSEMNVSTLELGDSALYLCASSPGLYGRNTEAFFGQGTRLTVV.

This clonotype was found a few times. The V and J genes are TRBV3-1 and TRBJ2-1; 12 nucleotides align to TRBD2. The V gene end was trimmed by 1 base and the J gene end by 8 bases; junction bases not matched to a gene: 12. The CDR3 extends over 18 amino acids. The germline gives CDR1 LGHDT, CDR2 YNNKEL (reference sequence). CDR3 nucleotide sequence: TGTGCCAGCAGCCAAGCAACCCCACTAGCGGGAGGTTTCGATGAGCAGTTCTTC. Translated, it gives CASSQATPLAGGFDEQFF.

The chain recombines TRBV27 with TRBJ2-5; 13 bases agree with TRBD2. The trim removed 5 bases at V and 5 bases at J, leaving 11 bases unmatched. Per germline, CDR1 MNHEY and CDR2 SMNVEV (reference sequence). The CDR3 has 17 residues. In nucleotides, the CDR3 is TGTGCCAGCAGTCCTTCCGCACTAGCGGGGGGGCGGGAGACCCAGTACTTC. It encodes CASSPSALAGGRETQYF.

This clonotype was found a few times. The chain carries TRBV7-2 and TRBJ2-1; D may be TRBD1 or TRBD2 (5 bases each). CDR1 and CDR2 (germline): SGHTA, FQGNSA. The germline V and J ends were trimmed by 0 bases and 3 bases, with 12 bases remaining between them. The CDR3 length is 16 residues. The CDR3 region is CASSLAGTKNYNEQFF. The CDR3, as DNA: TGTGCCAGCAGCTTAGCCGGGACCAAAAACTACAATGAGCAGTTCTTC. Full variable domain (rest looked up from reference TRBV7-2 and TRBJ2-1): GAGVSQSPSNKVTEKGKDVELRCDPISGHTALYWYRQSLGQGLEFLIYFQGNSAPDKSGLPSDRFSAERTGGSVSTLTIQRTQQEDSAVYLCASSLAGTKNYNEQFFGPGTRLTVL.

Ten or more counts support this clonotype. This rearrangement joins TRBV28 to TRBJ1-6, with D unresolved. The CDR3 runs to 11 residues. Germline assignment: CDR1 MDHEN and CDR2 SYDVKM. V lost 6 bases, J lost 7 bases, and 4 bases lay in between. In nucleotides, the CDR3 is TGTGCCAGCAGGGAGAATTCACCCCTCCACTTT. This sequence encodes CASRENSPLHF.

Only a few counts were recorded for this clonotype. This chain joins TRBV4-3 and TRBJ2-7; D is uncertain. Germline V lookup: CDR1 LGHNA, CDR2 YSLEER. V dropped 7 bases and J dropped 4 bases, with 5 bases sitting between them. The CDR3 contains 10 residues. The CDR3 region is CASTWYEQYV. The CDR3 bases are TGCGCCAGCACATGGTACGAGCAGTACGTC.

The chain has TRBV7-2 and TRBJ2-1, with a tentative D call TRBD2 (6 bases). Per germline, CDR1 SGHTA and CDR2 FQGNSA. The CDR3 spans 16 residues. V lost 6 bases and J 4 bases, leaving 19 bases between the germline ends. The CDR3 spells CASSHPPGRTYNEQFF. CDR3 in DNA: TGTGCCAGCAGTCATCCTCCAGGGAGGACTTACAATGAGCAGTTCTTC.

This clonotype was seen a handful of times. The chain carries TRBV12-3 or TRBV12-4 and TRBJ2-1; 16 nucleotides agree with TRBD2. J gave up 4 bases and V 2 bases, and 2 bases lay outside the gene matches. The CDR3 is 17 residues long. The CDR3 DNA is TGTGCCAGCAGTTTAAGGGGACTAGCGGGAGGGTACAATGAGCAGTTCTTC. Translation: CASSLRGLAGGYNEQFF.

The DNA for the CDR3 is TGCAGTGCTAGAGCGGGACTAGCGGACACCGGGGAGCTGTTTTTT. The encoded protein is CSARAGLADTGELFF. V and J are TRBV20-1 and TRBJ2-2, with 11 nucleotides matching TRBD2. This CDR3 region has 15 residues. V dropped 1 base and J dropped 3; count of bases not matched to a gene: 1. Per the germline V gene, CDR1 is DFQATT and CDR2 is SNEGSKA (reference sequence).

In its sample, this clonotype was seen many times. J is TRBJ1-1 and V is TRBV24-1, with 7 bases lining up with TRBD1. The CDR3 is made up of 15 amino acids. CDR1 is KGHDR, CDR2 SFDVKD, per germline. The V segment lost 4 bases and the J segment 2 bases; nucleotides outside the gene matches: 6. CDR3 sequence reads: CATSESGTANTEAFF. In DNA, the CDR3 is TGTGCCACCAGTGAATCCGGGACAGCTAACACTGAAGCTTTCTTT.

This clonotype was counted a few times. DNA of the CDR3: TGTGCCAGCAGCTTACCCCGGGACAGGGATTATTCAGGCGGCTACACCTTC. It specifies CASSLPRDRDYSGGYTF. The chain recombines TRBV7-2 with TRBJ1-2; 9 nucleotides match TRBD1. Germline CDR1 SGHTA, CDR2 FQGNSA. Trimming removed 2 bases from V and 8 bases from J; junction bases left unmatched: 15. The CDR3 has 17 amino acids.

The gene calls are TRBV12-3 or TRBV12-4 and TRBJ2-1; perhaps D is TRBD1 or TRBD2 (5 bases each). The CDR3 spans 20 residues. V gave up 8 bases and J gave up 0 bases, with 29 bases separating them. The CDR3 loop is CASGLPPGPLNLFSYNEQFF. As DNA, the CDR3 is TGTGCCAGCGGGCTCCCCCCGGGACCGCTGAACCTCTTCTCCTACAATGAGCAGTTCTTC.

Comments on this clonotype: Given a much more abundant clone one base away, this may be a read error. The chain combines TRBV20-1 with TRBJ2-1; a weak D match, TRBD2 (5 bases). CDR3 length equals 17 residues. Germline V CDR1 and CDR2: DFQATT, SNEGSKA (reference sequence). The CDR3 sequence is CCAHGKLVGSSYNEQFF. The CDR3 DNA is TGCTGTGCCCACGGGAAATTAGTGGGGAGCTCCTACAATGAGCAGTTCTTC.

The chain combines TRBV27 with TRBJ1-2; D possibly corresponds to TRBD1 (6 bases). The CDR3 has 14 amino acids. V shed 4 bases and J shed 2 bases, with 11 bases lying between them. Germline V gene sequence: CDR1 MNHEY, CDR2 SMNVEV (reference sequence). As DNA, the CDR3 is TGTGCCAGCAGTTCCCTCGACAGGAACTATGGCTACACCTTC. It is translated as CASSSLDRNYGYTF.

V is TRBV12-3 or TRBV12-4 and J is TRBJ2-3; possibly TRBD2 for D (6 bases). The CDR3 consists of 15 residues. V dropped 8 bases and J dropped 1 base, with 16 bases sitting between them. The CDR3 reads CASRRAGLGTDTQYF. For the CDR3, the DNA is TGTGCCAGCCGGAGGGCCGGTTTAGGCACAGATACGCAGTATTTT.

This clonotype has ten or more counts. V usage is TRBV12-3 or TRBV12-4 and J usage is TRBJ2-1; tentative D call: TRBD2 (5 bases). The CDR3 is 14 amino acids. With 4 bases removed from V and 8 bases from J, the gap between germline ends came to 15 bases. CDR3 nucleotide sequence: TGTGCCAGCAGTTACTCGCGACTAACGGATGAGCAGTTCTTC. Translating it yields CASSYSRLTDEQFF.

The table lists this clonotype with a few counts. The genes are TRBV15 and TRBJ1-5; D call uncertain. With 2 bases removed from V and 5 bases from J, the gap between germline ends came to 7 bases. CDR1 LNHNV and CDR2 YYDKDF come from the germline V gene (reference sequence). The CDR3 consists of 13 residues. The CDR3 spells CATSRTNDQPQHF. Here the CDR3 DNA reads TGTGCCACCAGCAGAACTAATGATCAGCCCCAGCATTTT.

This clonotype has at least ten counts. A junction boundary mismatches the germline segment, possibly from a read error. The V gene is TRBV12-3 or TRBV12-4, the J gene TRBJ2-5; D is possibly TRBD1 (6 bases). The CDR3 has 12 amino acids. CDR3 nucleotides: TGTGCCAGCAGTCCCCGACAGGAGATCCAGTACTTC. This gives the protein CASSPRQEIQYF.

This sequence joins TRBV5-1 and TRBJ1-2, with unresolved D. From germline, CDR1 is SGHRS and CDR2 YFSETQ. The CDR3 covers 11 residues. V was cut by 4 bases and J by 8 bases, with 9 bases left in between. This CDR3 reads CASSREGGYTF. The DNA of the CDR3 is TGCGCCAGCAGCCGAGAAGGCGGCTACACCTTC. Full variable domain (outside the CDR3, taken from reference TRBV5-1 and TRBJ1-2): KAGVTQTPRYLIKTRGQQVTLSCSPISGHRSVSWYQQTPGQGLQFLFEYFSETQRNKGNFPGRFSGRQFSNSRSEMNVSTLELGDSALYLCASSREGGYTFGSGTRLTVV.

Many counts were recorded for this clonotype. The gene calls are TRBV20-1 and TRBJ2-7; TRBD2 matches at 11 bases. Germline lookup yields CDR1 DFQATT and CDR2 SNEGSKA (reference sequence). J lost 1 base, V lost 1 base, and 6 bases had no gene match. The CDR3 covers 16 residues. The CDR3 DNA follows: TGCAGTGCTAGAGGTAGCGGGAGGGCCCATTCCTACGAGCAGTACGTC. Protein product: CSARGSGRAHSYEQYV.

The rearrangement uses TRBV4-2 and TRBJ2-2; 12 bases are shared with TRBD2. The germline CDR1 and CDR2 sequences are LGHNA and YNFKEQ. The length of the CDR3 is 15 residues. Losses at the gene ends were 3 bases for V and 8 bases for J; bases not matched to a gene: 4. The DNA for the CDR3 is TGTGCCAGCAGCCAGTGGACTAGCGGGAAAGGGGAGCTGTTTTTT. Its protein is CASSQWTSGKGELFF.

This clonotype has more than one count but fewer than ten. CDR3: CASSQGDRVIGETQYF. The CDR3 DNA is TGTGCCAGCAGCCAAGGAGACAGGGTTATCGGGGAGACCCAGTACTTC. The V gene is TRBV4-2, the J gene TRBJ2-5; TRBD1 matches 7 bases. This CDR3 region has 16 residues. In germline, CDR1 is LGHNA, CDR2 YNFKEQ. V lost 1 base to trimming and J lost 5 bases; unmatched junction nucleotides: 10.

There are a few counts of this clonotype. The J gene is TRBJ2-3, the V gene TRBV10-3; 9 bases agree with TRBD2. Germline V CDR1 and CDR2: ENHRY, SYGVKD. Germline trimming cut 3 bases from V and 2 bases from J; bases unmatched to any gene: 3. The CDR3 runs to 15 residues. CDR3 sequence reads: CAISDSGRTTDTQYF. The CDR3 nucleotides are TGTGCCATCAGTGATAGCGGGAGAACCACAGATACGCAGTATTTT.

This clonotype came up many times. The CDR3 nucleotides are TGCGCCAGCAGCCGAGAAGCGGGAGCGGGCTACAATGAGCAGTTCTTC. This codes for CASSREAGAGYNEQFF. The chain recombines TRBV5-1 with TRBJ2-1; TRBD2 aligns across 8 bases. This CDR3 comprises 16 residues. Looked up from germline, CDR1 is SGHRS and CDR2 is YFSETQ. After removal of 4 bases from V and 3 bases from J, the junction contained 9 bases not matched to a gene.